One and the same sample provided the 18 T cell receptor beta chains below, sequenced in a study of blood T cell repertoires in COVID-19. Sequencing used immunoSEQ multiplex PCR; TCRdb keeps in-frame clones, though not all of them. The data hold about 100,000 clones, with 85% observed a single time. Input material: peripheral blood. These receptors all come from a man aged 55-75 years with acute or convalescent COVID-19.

CDR3 residues: CASSESLAGVYEQFF. Written as DNA, the CDR3 is TGTGCCAGCAGTGAATCACTAGCGGGAGTCTATGAGCAGTTCTTC. The chain couples TRBV6-1 to TRBJ2-1, with 11 positions matching TRBD2. CDR3 length: 15 residues. V lost 2 bases and J lost 8; bases outside the gene matches: 5. Germline CDR1 and CDR2: MNHNS and SASEGT.

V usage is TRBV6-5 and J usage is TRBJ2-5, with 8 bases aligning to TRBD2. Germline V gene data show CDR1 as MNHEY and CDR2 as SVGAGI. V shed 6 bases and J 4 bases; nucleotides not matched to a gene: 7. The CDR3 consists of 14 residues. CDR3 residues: CASSAGRAAETQYF. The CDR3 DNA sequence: TGTGCCAGCAGCGCCGGGAGGGCCGCAGAGACCCAGTACTTC.

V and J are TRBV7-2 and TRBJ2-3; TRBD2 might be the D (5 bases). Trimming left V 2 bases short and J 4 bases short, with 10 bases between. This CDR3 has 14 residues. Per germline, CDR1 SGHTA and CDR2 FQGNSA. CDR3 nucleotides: TGTGCCAGCAGCTTATACGAGGGCGCAGATACGCAGTATTTT. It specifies CASSLYEGADTQYF.

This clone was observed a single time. CDR3 loop: CASSRGYRPETQYF. DNA for the CDR3: TGTGCCAGCTCGAGGGGGTACCGACCGGAGACCCAGTACTTC. The chain carries TRBV19 and TRBJ2-5; tentatively, D is TRBD1 (6 bases). V lost 9 bases and J 5 bases, leaving 19 bases between the germline ends. The CDR3 loop spans 14 amino acids. Germline CDR1 and CDR2: LNHDA and SQIVND (reference sequence).

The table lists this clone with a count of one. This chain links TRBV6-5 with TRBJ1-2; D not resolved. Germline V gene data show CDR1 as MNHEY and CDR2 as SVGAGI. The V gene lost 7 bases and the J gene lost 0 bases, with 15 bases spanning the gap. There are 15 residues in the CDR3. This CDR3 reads CASKIQDFTNYGYTF. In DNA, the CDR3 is TGTGCCAGCAAAATTCAGGACTTTACTAACTATGGCTACACCTTC.

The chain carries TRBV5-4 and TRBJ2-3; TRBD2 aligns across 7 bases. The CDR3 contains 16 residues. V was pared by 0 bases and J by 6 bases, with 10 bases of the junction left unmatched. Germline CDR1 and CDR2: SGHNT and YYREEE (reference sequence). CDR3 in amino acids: CASSLDPDGGIDTQYF. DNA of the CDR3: TGTGCCAGCAGCTTGGACCCGGACGGGGGGATTGATACGCAGTATTTT.

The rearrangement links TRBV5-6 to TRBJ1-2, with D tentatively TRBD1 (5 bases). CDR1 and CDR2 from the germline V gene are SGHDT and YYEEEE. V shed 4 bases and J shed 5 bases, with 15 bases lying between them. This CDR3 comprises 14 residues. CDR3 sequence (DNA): TGTGCCAGCAGCCTAGGGAGGGGCGCTTATGGCTACACCTTC. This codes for CASSLGRGAYGYTF.

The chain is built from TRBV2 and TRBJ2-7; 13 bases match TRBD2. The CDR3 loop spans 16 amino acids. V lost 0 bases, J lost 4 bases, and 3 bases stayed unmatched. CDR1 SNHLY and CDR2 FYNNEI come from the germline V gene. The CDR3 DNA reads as TGTGCCAGCAGTGAAGCGGGGACTAGCGGGGCTTACGAGCAGTACTTC. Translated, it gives CASSEAGTSGAYEQYF.

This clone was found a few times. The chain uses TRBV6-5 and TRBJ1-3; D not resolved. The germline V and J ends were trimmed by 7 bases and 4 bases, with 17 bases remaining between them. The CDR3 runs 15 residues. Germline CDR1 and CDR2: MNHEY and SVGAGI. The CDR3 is CASTVIVDSGNTIYF. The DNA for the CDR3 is TGTGCCAGCACTGTCATAGTGGACTCAGGAAACACCATATATTTT.

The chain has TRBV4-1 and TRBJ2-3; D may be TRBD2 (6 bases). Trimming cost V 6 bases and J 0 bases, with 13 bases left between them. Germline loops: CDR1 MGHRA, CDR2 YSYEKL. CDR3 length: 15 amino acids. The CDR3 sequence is CASRVEDYSTDTQYF. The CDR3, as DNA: TGCGCCAGCAGGGTAGAGGACTATAGCACAGATACGCAGTATTTT.

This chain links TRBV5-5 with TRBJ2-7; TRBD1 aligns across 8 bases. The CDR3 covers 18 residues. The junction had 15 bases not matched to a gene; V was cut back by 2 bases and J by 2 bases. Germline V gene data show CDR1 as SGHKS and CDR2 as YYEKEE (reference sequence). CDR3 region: CASSFGQGDGHRPYEQYF. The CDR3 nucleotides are TGTGCCAGCAGCTTTGGACAGGGCGACGGGCATCGTCCCTACGAGCAGTACTTC.

CDR3 DNA: TGTGCCAGCAGCCCAGGGAACTATGGCTACACCTTC. Protein sequence: CASSPGNYGYTF. The chain links TRBV5-5 to TRBJ1-2; TRBD1 is a possible D gene (5 bases). V was cut by 4 bases and J by 2 bases, with 6 bases left in between. The germline V gene encodes CDR1 SGHKS and CDR2 YYEKEE (reference sequence). This CDR3 has 12 residues.

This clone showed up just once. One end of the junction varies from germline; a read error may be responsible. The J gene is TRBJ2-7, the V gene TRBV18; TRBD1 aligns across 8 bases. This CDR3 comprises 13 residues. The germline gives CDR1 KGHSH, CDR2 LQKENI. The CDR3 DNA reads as TGTGCCAGCTCACCACCGGCCAGGGGGCTCGTTTTCTTC. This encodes CASSPPARGLVFF.

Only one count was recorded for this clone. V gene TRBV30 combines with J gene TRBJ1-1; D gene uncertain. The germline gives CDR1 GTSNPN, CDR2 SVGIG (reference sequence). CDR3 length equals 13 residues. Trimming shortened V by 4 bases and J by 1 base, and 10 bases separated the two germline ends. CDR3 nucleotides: TGTGCCTGGAATAGGCGGTCGAACACTGAAGCTTTCTTT. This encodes CAWNRRSNTEAFF.

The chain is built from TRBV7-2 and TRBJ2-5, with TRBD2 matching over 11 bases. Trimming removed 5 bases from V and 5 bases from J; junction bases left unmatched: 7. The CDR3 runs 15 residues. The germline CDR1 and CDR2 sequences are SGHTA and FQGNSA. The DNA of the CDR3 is TGTGCCAGCAGCCCACCTAGCGGGAGGTGGGAGACCCAGTACTTC. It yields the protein CASSPPSGRWETQYF. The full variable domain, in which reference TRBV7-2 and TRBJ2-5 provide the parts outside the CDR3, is GAGVSQSPSNKVTEKGKDVELRCDPISGHTALYWYRQSLGQGLEFLIYFQGNSAPDKSGLPSDRFSAERTGGSVSTLTIQRTQQEDSAVYLCASSPPSGRWETQYFGPGTRLLVL.

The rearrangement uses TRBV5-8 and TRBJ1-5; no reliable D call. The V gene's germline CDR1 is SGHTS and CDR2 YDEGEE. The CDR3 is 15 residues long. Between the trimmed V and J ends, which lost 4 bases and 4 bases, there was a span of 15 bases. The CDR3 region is CASSPGWRRNQPQHF. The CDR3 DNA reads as TGTGCCAGCAGCCCGGGGTGGCGGCGGAATCAGCCCCAGCATTTT. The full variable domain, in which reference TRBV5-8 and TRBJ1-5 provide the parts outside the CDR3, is EAGVTQSPTHLIKTRGQQATLRCSPISGHTSVYWYQQALGLGLQFLLWYDEGEERNRGNFPPRFSGRQFPNYSSELNVNALELEDSALYLCASSPGWRRNQPQHFGDGTRLSIL.

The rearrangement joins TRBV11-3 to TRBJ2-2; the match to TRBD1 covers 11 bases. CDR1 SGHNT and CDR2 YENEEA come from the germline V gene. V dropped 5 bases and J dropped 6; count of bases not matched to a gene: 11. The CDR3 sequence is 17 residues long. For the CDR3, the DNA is TGTGCCAGCAGCCTTAGTCCGGGACAGGGGGTCGCCGGGGAGCTGTTTTTT. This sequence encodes CASSLSPGQGVAGELFF.

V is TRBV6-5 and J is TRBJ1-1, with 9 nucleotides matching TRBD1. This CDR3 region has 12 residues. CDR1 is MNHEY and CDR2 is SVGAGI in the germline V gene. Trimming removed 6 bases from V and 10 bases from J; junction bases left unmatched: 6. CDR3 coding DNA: TGTGCCAGCAGCTCCGGGACAGGGAGAGCTTTCTTT. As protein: CASSSGTGRAFF.